The 15 T cell receptor beta chains given below trace back to one sample, sequenced in a study of identical twins. TCRdb redid the calling of the 5' RACE reads with MiXCR, one entry per CDR3 protein. The sample has 500,000 or so distinct CDR3 sequences, about 20% seen once; the top ten hold 0.91%. These records were also assigned to another study, of T cells expressing NK-cell markers.

Sequenced sample: CD4+ T cells sorted from blood. These TCRs come from a young woman in good health.

This clonotype was found many times. The chain carries TRBV12-3 or TRBV12-4 and TRBJ2-3; D gene ambiguous. The CDR3 has 13 residues. V lost 5 bases to trimming and J lost 2 bases, with 8 bases between them. The CDR3 nucleotides are TGTGCCAGCAGTCAGGACGACACAGATACGCAGTATTTT. Translated: CASSQDDTDTQYF.

This clonotype turned up a few times. The chain joins TRBV6-1 to TRBJ2-1; tentatively, D is TRBD2 (5 bases). The CDR3 sequence is 16 residues long. The V end was cut by 6 bases, the J end by 9 bases, with 24 bases between. CDR1 is MNHNS, CDR2 SASEGT, per germline. The chain's CDR3 is CASSSPTSRALGEQFF. In DNA form, the CDR3 reads TGTGCCAGCAGCTCCCCAACCTCGAGGGCCCTAGGTGAGCAGTTCTTC.

The chain couples TRBV12-3 or TRBV12-4 to TRBJ2-3; D ambiguous. The CDR3 spans 15 residues. V lost 3 bases and J 1 base, leaving 11 bases between the germline ends. The CDR3 sequence: CASSLIRVGTDTQYF. In nucleotides, the CDR3 is TGTGCCAGCAGTTTGATTAGAGTCGGCACAGATACGCAGTATTTT.

This clonotype was counted at least ten times. CDR3 DNA: TGTGCCAGCAGTTTCCGGGACAGGGACTACGAGCAGTACTTC. Its protein product is CASSFRDRDYEQYF. The rearrangement uses TRBV12-3 or TRBV12-4 and TRBJ2-7; 9 positions agree with TRBD1. Losses at the gene ends were 3 bases for V and 3 bases for J; bases not matched to a gene: 3. CDR3 length: 14 residues.

The chain carries TRBV12-3 or TRBV12-4 and TRBJ1-1, with D perhaps matching TRBD1 (5 bases). CDR3 length: 13 residues. The ends were cut back, 8 bases at V and 1 base at J, with 11 bases in the middle. For the CDR3, the DNA is TGTGCCAGCCGGCCCACAGGGAACACTGAAGCTTTCTTT. Amino acid sequence: CASRPTGNTEAFF.

The V gene is TRBV6-1, the J gene TRBJ2-7; 11 nucleotides agree with TRBD2. Germline CDR1 is MNHNS and CDR2 is SASEGT. The ends lost 4 bases at V and 5 bases at J; junction bases unmatched: 4. This CDR3 has 14 residues. CDR3 residues: CASSGLAGLDEQYF. The CDR3 nucleotides read TGTGCCAGCAGTGGACTAGCGGGGTTGGACGAGCAGTACTTC.

The chain carries TRBV12-3 or TRBV12-4 and TRBJ1-5; the D is unclear. Trimming stripped 6 bases from V and 3 bases from J, with 6 bases between. The CDR3 is made up of 12 amino acids. CDR3 sequence reads: CASRINNQPQHF. CDR3 sequence (DNA): TGTGCCAGCAGGATAAACAATCAGCCCCAGCATTTT.

This chain joins TRBV6-2 or TRBV6-3 and TRBJ2-3, with 13 positions matching TRBD2. This CDR3 region has 14 residues. Germline V gives CDR1 MNHEY, CDR2 SVGEGT. With 8 bases clipped from V and 8 bases from J, the junction kept 7 bases outside the gene matches. CDR3 sequence (DNA): TGTGCCAGCGGACTGACTAGCGGGAGGAGTACGCAGTATTTT. This codes for CASGLTSGRSTQYF.

Only one count was recorded for this clonotype. This may stem from a read error, because a much larger clone lies one nucleotide away. The chain links TRBV5-1 to TRBJ2-5, with D tentatively TRBD1 (6 bases). The CDR3 consists of 15 residues. Germline values: CDR1 SGHRS, CDR2 YFSETQ. The DNA of the CDR3 is TGCGCCAGCAGCTGGTACAACGACAGGCAAGATACCCAGTACTTC. Its translation is CASSWYNDRQDTQYF.

The rearrangement uses TRBV2 and TRBJ2-3; no reliable D call. This CDR3 region has 14 residues. Germline CDR1 reads SNHLY; CDR2 reads FYNNEI. The V and J ends lost 2 bases and 0 bases respectively, with 6 bases between them. CDR3 region: CASSEIYSTDTQYF. The CDR3 DNA reads as TGTGCCAGCAGTGAAATATATAGCACAGATACGCAGTATTTT. Complete variable domain (other parts from reference TRBV2 and TRBJ2-3): EPEVTQTPSHQVTQMGQEVILRCVPISNHLYFYWYRQILGQKVEFLVSFYNNEISEKSEIFDDQFSVERPDGSNFTLKIRSTKLEDSAMYFCASSEIYSTDTQYFGPGTRLTVL.

This clonotype was seen a handful of times. V usage is TRBV20-1 and J usage is TRBJ2-1, with 7 nucleotides matching TRBD1. The CDR3 runs to 16 residues. Per the germline V gene, CDR1 is DFQATT and CDR2 is SNEGSKA (reference sequence). With 5 bases clipped from V and 3 bases from J, the junction kept 13 bases outside the gene matches. For the CDR3, the DNA is TGCAGTGCTCCATCTGGGACACAGGGGAACTACAATGAGCAGTTCTTC. The encoded protein is CSAPSGTQGNYNEQFF.

The rearrangement uses TRBV24-1 and TRBJ2-1, with a tentative D call TRBD2 (6 bases). Deletions cut 9 bases from V and 5 bases from J, with 22 bases between. The CDR3 is 16 residues long. Per germline, CDR1 KGHDR and CDR2 SFDVKD. CDR3 in DNA: TGTGCCACCTCCCCTCGAGACGGGAGTCACGACAATGAGCAGTTCTTC. It encodes CATSPRDGSHDNEQFF.

V gene TRBV6-2 or TRBV6-3 combines with J gene TRBJ2-7, with D tentatively TRBD1 or TRBD2 (5 bases each). Trimming removed 5 bases from V and 4 bases from J, with 18 bases in between. Germline V gene data show CDR1 as MNHEY and CDR2 as SVGEGT. This CDR3 has 15 amino acids. CDR3 in amino acids: CASSPIPGTGYEQYF. CDR3 nucleotide sequence: TGTGCCAGCAGTCCCATTCCCGGGACGGGATACGAGCAGTACTTC.

This clonotype was recorded a few times. The chain joins TRBV5-6 to TRBJ2-3, with D perhaps TRBD2 (6 bases). The CDR3 totals 15 residues. V was shortened by 5 bases and J by 2 bases, with 15 bases between the two germline ends. The germline gives CDR1 SGHDT, CDR2 YYEEEE. The CDR3 loop reads CASRIAATYTDTQYF. The CDR3 DNA follows: TGTGCCAGCAGGATAGCGGCGACTTACACAGATACGCAGTATTTT.

The sample holds a few counts of this clonotype. The V gene is TRBV5-4, the J gene TRBJ2-5; no definite D call. The CDR3 length is 12 residues. CDR1 SGHNT and CDR2 YYREEE come from the germline V gene (reference sequence). The V end lost 4 bases, the J end lost 4 bases, and 8 bases lay between the germline ends. CDR3 coding DNA: TGTGCCAGCAGCGCCGAAGGAGAGACCCAGTACTTC. Translation gives CASSAEGETQYF.